The rows below give T cell receptor beta chains drawn from one sample of a study of response to subunit inactivated influenza vaccine. From the RT-PCR reads, TCRdb called clonotypes with MiXCR, one entry per CDR3 protein. This sample has over 450,000 distinct CDR3 sequences, with roughly 13% found just once. Sequenced here: PBMCs from blood, sampled roughly 46 days after vaccination. The origin of the receptors is a man aged 50 to 60 who received an inactivated influenza vaccine. CDR3s include the opening cysteine and the closing phenylalanine or tryptophan. D genes are given only for firm matches. Not every row has a clone size; where given, it reads once, few, many or a size class.

V: TRBV2
D: TRBD2
J: TRBJ2-5
size: many
CDR3: CASTQAGRAETQYF
DNA: TGTGCCAGCACTCAGGCGGGGAGGGCAGAGACCCAGTACTTC

V: TRBV29-1
D: .
J: TRBJ1-1
size: many
CDR3: CSVVRQTVNTEAFF
DNA: TGCAGCGTTGTCAGACAGACGGTGAACACTGAAGCTTTCTTT

V: TRBV5-5
D: TRBD2
J: TRBJ2-3
size: .
CDR3: CASSLTGRASTDTQYF
DNA: TGTGCCAGCAGCCTAACCGGGAGGGCCTCCACAGATACGCAGTATTTT

V: TRBV11-1
D: .
J: TRBJ2-7
size: few
CDR3: CASSQKGNLLNSSYEQYF
DNA: TGTGCCAGCAGCCAAAAAGGAAACTTACTAAATAGCTCCTACGAGCAGTACTTC

V: TRBV27
D: TRBD1
J: TRBJ2-1
size: .
CDR3: CASSLFTGGLYNEQFF
DNA: TGTGCCAGCAGTTTATTTACAGGGGGCTTGTACAATGAGCAGTTCTTC

V: TRBV7-9
D: .
J: TRBJ1-4
size: .
CDR3: CASSLAGGSNEKLFF
DNA: TGTGCCAGCAGCTTAGCGGGGGGTTCCAACGAAAAACTGTTTTTT

V: TRBV12-3/TRBV12-4
D: TRBD1
J: TRBJ2-4
size: many
CDR3: CASSRQGGQNIQYF
DNA: TGTGCCAGCAGTCGACAGGGGGGCCAAAACATTCAGTACTTC

V: TRBV11-2
D: .
J: TRBJ1-4
size: .
CDR3: CASRKGHGGEKLFF
DNA: TGTGCCAGCAGGAAGGGTCACGGAGGGGAAAAACTGTTTTTT

V: TRBV12-3/TRBV12-4
D: .
J: TRBJ2-1
size: .
CDR3: CTFSFDDLGGRSYNEQFF
DNA: TGTACCTTCAGTTTCGACGATTTGGGGGGTAGATCCTACAATGAGCAGTTCTTC

V: TRBV6-1
D: .
J: TRBJ1-6
size: .
CDR3: CASSEQPSYNSPLHF
DNA: TGTGCCAGCAGTGAACAGCCCTCCTATAATTCACCCCTCCACTTT

V: TRBV29-1
D: TRBD2
J: TRBJ2-5
size: few
CDR3: CSVLLAGGRQTQYF
DNA: TGCAGCGTCTTACTAGCGGGAGGGCGGCAGACCCAGTACTTC

V: TRBV7-2
D: .
J: TRBJ2-3
size: .
CDR3: CASSEDSWRITQYF
DNA: TGTGCCAGCAGCGAGGACAGCTGGCGGATCACGCAGTATTTT

V: TRBV12-3/TRBV12-4
D: TRBD1
J: TRBJ1-5
size: many
CDR3: CASSPGQGLNQPQHF
DNA: TGTGCCAGCAGTCCGGGACAGGGGCTAAATCAGCCCCAGCATTTT

V: TRBV7-6
D: .
J: TRBJ2-7
size: many
CDR3: CASSWRQEPSYEQYF
DNA: TGTGCCAGCAGCTGGAGACAGGAGCCCTCCTACGAGCAGTACTTC

V: TRBV29-1
D: .
J: TRBJ2-1
size: many
CDR3: CSVGLSGPLKQFF
DNA: TGCAGCGTTGGGCTTTCCGGGCCCCTAAAGCAGTTCTTC

V: TRBV9
D: .
J: TRBJ2-1
size: .
CDR3: CASSVGRGGGYNEQFF
DNA: TGTGCCAGCAGCGTAGGTCGCGGAGGGGGCTACAATGAGCAGTTCTTC

V: TRBV5-1
D: TRBD2
J: TRBJ2-3
size: few
CDR3: CASSLTSGGPTDTQYF
DNA: TGCGCCAGCAGCTTGACTAGCGGGGGACCCACAGATACGCAGTATTTT